This passage covers 18 T cell receptor beta chains from one sample sequenced in a study of T-cell reconstitution after alpha-beta-depleted transplantation in children (dated by TCRdb to 2016 to 2018). The method was PCR. Reads for this sample came from an Illumina HiSeq 2500. Molecular barcoding was employed in the preparation of TCR libraries, with unique molecular identifiers being used to normalize TCRbeta repertoire quantification. TCRdb took the public reads, trimmed them with fastp at Q25, ran MiXCR for clone calling and kept in-frame beta chains. When rows share a CDR3 protein, they turn into one entry using the most common DNA and genes. This sample holds around 960,000 distinct CDR3 sequences; about 26% were observed only once. Under 30% of the sample is taken by the ten largest. This specimen's treatment or condition label, per the study, means: allogeneic hematopoietic cell transplantation with graft depleted of TCRalphabeta T cells and CD19 B cells.

The sample was PBMCs, mostly from graft donor cells, taken 360 days after TCRalphabeta/CD19-depleted stem cell transplant. The receptor set was obtained from a boy in the first two years of life who had a stem cell transplant for SCID, so the T cells may come from the graft donor.

J is TRBJ2-1 and V is TRBV11-3; TRBD2 matches 9 bases. The germline CDR1 and CDR2 sequences are SGHNT and YENEEA. V was pared by 5 bases and J by 4 bases, with 6 bases of the junction left unmatched. There are 15 residues in the CDR3. CDR3 in DNA: TGTGCCAGCAGCCCGTCCGCGGGGGGGTACAATGAGCAGTTCTTC. Its translation is CASSPSAGGYNEQFF.

This clonotype was picked up a small number of times. J is TRBJ2-1 and V is TRBV5-1; no definite D call. CDR3 length: 14 amino acids. Germline lookup yields CDR1 SGHRS and CDR2 YFSETQ. V lost 3 bases, J lost 8 bases, and 15 bases lay in between. In nucleotides, the CDR3 is TGCGCCAGCAGCTCCCAGACGTTATTGGATGAGCAGTTCTTC. This gives the protein CASSSQTLLDEQFF.

This rearrangement joins TRBV11-2 to TRBJ2-3; D gene unclear. V was clipped by 0 bases and J by 0 bases, with 13 bases between them. Germline V gene sequence: CDR1 SGHAT, CDR2 FQNNGV. There are 17 residues in the CDR3. The CDR3 DNA reads TGTGCCAGCAGCTTAGAGGGGAACACCATAAGCACAGATACGCAGTATTTT. Translating it yields CASSLEGNTISTDTQYF.

This chain joins TRBV27 and TRBJ2-1; D is undetermined. V lost 2 bases and J lost 8, with 13 bases in between. Germline V gene lookup returns CDR1 MNHEY and CDR2 SMNVEV (reference sequence). The length of the CDR3 is 14 residues. The CDR3 DNA follows: TGTGCCAGCAGTTTACTGGCTAGTCCCCATGAGCAGTTCTTC. It encodes CASSLLASPHEQFF.

The chain carries TRBV7-9 and TRBJ1-2, with a tentative D call TRBD1 (6 bases). The CDR3 spans 14 residues. V dropped 5 bases and J dropped 8 bases, with 18 bases sitting between them. Per germline, CDR1 SEHNR and CDR2 FQNEAQ (reference sequence). The CDR3 DNA sequence: TGTGCCAGCAGCCCTCGGACAGAGCTTACCGGCTACACCTTC. It translates to CASSPRTELTGYTF.

This sequence joins TRBV10-3 and TRBJ2-1; 7 nucleotides align to TRBD2. The CDR3 length is 15 residues. Per germline, CDR1 ENHRY and CDR2 SYGVKD. After removal of 3 bases from V and 6 bases from J, the junction contained 8 bases not matched to a gene. This CDR3 is CAISDRDGRFNEQFF. Written as DNA, the CDR3 is TGTGCCATCAGTGACCGGGACGGGAGGTTCAATGAGCAGTTCTTC.

This clonotype was detected ten times or more. The chain couples TRBV10-3 to TRBJ2-7; D may be TRBD1 or TRBD2 (5 bases each). Germline V gene sequence: CDR1 ENHRY, CDR2 SYGVKD. This CDR3 region has 16 residues. V was trimmed by 5 bases and J by 3 bases, leaving 20 bases between them. CDR3 nucleotide sequence: TGTGCCATCAGTAGGGACCGAAGGAACTACAACTACGAGCAGTACTTC. Translated: CAISRDRRNYNYEQYF.

This clonotype was picked up many times. This rearrangement joins TRBV12-3 or TRBV12-4 to TRBJ2-1; no definite D call. Trimming took off 6 bases at V and 5 bases at J, with 17 bases between the two ends. The CDR3 spans 15 residues. CDR3 sequence (DNA): TGTGCCAGCAGCCCTAGGGCAAGTCGGGACAATGAGCAGTTCTTC. This translates into CASSPRASRDNEQFF.

J is TRBJ2-3 and V is TRBV4-3, with 7 positions matching TRBD2. The CDR3 extends over 15 amino acids. Trimming took 0 bases from V and 3 from J; bases not matched to a gene: 3. CDR1 LGHNA and CDR2 YSLEER come from the germline V gene. DNA of the CDR3: TGCGCCAGCAGCCAAGAGGGAGGGTGGACAGATACGCAGTATTTT. It yields the protein CASSQEGGWTDTQYF.

CDR3 sequence (DNA): TGTGCCAGCCACGACCGGGACAGGGCCCTACAATCGAACACCGGGGAGCTGTTTTTT. This gives the protein CASHDRDRALQSNTGELFF. The chain couples TRBV28 to TRBJ2-2, with 9 bases fitting TRBD1. Germline-derived CDR1 and CDR2 are MDHEN and SYDVKM. V gave up 8 bases and J gave up 0 bases; unmatched junction bases: 16. The CDR3 spans 19 residues.

The V and J genes are TRBV20-1 and TRBJ2-3; TRBD2 aligns across 10 bases. CDR3 size: 16 residues. Germline assignment: CDR1 DFQATT and CDR2 SNEGSKA (reference sequence). The ends lost 0 bases at V and 4 bases at J; junction bases unmatched: 7. The CDR3 loop is CSARDISGGFADTQYF. CDR3 DNA sequence: TGCAGTGCTAGAGATATTAGCGGGGGGTTTGCAGATACGCAGTATTTT.

This clonotype has a handful of counts. The J gene is TRBJ2-1, the V gene TRBV20-1, with TRBD2 identical over 8 bases. V gave up 0 bases and J gave up 4 bases; unmatched junction bases: 5. The length of the CDR3 is 15 residues. The germline CDR1 and CDR2 sequences are DFQATT and SNEGSKA (reference sequence). The CDR3 DNA is TGCAGTGCTAGAGACTCGGCGGGGGGTTACAATGAGCAGTTCTTC. Its protein product is CSARDSAGGYNEQFF.

The chain is built from TRBV12-3 or TRBV12-4 and TRBJ1-1; D gene ambiguous. The CDR3 length is 12 residues. Trimming stripped 5 bases from V and 9 bases from J, with 13 bases between. The CDR3 DNA is TGTGCCAGCAGTCCCGAGACCGAAAAAGCTTTCTTT. Amino acid sequence: CASSPETEKAFF.

The CDR3, as DNA: TGTGCCAGCAGTGACGCCGGGACTCGCTACAACGAGCAGTACTTC. This encodes CASSDAGTRYNEQYF. V and J are TRBV2 and TRBJ2-7; possible D gene TRBD2, 6 bases. The germline CDR1 and CDR2 sequences are SNHLY and FYNNEI. The CDR3 has 15 amino acids. V dropped 3 bases and J dropped 5 bases, with 17 bases sitting between them. The full variable domain, rest sourced from reference TRBV2 and TRBJ2-7, is EPEVTQTPSHQVTQMGQEVILRCVPISNHLYFYWYRQILGQKVEFLVSFYNNEISEKSEIFDDQFSVERPDGSNFTLKIRSTKLEDSAMYFCASSDAGTRYNEQYFGPGTRLTVT.

The chain links TRBV7-9 to TRBJ2-1, with D tentatively TRBD2 (6 bases). The CDR3 is made up of 16 amino acids. V was cut by 5 bases and J by 6 bases, with 20 bases left in between. CDR1 and CDR2 from the germline V gene are SEHNR and FQNEAQ (reference sequence). Written as DNA, the CDR3 is TGTGCCAGCAGCCCCCAAATGGGGGGTAAAAGCAATGAGCAGTTCTTC. Amino acids: CASSPQMGGKSNEQFF.

This clonotype was seen a few times. J is TRBJ2-3 and V is TRBV7-9; TRBD2 is a possible D gene (5 bases). V dropped 5 bases and J dropped 1 base, with 16 bases sitting between them. CDR3 length: 16 residues. Germline CDR1 reads SEHNR; CDR2 reads FQNEAQ (reference sequence). DNA of the CDR3: TGTGCCAGCAGCGTCGGGATCACCTCAGGCACAGATACGCAGTATTTT. This gives the protein CASSVGITSGTDTQYF.

This clonotype was detected ten times or more. The chain couples TRBV6-6 to TRBJ1-1; no clear D gene. V shed 3 bases and J shed 5 bases, with 10 bases lying between them. The CDR3 is 13 residues long. CDR1 and CDR2 from the germline V gene are MNHNY and SVGAGI (reference sequence). CDR3: CASSYEGGTEAFF. The CDR3 region has the DNA TGTGCCAGCAGTTATGAGGGCGGGACTGAAGCTTTCTTT.

This clonotype has a handful of counts. V is TRBV14 and J is TRBJ2-7; D not certain. With 2 bases removed from V and 10 bases from J, the gap between germline ends came to 9 bases. The CDR3 is made up of 11 amino acids. Germline loops: CDR1 SGHDN, CDR2 FVKESK. The CDR3 region is CASSQTSTQYF. Here the CDR3 DNA reads TGTGCCAGCAGCCAAACGTCTACCCAGTACTTC.